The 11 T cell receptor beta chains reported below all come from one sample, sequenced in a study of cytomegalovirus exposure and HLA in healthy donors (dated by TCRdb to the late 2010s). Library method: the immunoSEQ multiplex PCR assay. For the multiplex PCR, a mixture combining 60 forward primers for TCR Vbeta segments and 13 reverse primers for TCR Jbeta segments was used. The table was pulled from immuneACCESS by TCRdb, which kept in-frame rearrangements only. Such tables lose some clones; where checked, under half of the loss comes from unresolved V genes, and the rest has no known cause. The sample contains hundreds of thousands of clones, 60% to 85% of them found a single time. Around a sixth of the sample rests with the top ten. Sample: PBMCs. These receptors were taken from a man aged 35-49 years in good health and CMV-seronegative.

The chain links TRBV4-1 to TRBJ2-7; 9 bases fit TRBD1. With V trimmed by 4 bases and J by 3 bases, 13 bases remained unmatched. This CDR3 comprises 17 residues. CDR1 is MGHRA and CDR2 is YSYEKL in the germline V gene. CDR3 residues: CASSPLKHRDRDYEQYF. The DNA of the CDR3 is TGCGCCAGCAGCCCCCTGAAACACCGGGACAGGGACTACGAGCAGTACTTC.

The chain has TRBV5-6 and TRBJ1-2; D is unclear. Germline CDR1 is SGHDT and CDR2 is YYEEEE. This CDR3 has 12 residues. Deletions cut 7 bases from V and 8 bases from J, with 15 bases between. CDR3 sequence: CASLDLSAGYTF. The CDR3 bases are TGTGCCAGCCTAGACTTATCGGCCGGCTACACCTTC.

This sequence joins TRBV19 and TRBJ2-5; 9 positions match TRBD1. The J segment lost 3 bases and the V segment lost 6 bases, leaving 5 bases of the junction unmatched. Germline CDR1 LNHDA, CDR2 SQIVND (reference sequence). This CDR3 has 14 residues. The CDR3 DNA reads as TGTGCCAGTAGCACCGGGACAGGGAAAGAGACCCAGTACTTC. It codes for CASSTGTGKETQYF. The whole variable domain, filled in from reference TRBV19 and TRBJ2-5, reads DGGITQSPKYLFRKEGQNVTLSCEQNLNHDAMYWYRQDPGQGLRLIYYSQIVNDFQKGDIAEGYSVSREKKESFPLTVTSAQKNPTAFYLCASSTGTGKETQYFGPGTRLLVL.

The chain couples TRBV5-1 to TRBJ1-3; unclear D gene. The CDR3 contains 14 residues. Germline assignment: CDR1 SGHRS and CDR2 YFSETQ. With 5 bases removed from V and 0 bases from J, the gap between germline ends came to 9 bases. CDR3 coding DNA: TGCGCCAGCAGGGAGGGATTCTCTGGAAACACCATATATTTT. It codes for CASREGFSGNTIYF.

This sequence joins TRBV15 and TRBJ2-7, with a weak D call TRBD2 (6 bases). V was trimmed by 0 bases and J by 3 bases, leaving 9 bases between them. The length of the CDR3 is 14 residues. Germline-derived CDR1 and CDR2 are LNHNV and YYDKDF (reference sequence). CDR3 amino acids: CATSRDGGLYEQYF. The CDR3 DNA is TGTGCCACCAGCAGAGATGGGGGACTCTACGAGCAGTACTTC.

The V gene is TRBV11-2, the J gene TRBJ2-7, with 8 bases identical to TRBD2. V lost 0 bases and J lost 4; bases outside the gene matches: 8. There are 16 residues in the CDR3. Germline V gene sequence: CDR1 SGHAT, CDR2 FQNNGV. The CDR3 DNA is TGTGCCAGCAGCTTAGACGGGGGGGGCGGAGATTACGAGCAGTACTTC. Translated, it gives CASSLDGGGGDYEQYF.

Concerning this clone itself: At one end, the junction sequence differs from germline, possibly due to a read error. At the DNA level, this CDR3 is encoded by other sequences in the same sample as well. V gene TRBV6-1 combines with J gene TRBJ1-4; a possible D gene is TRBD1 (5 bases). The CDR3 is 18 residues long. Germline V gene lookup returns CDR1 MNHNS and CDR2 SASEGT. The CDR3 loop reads CASSEALRVPRSNEKLFF. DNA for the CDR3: TGTGCCAGCAGCGAAGCCCTCAGGGTCCCAAGGTCAAATGAAAAACTGTTTTTT.

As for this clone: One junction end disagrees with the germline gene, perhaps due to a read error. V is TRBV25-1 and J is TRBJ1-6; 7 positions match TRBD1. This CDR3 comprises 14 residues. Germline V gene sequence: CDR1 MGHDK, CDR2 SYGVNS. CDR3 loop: CASSDSGTVIPENF. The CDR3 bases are TGTGCCAGCAGTGATTCCGGGACAGTCATTCCCGAAAACTTT.

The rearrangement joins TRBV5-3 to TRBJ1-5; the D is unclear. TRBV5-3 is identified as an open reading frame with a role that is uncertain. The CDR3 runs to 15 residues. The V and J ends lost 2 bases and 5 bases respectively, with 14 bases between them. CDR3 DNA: TGTGCCAGAAGCTTATGCCTGTACCAGTATCAGCCCCAGCATTTT. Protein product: CARSLCLYQYQPQHF.

CDR3 residues: CASSAGRDYEQYF. The CDR3 DNA follows: TGTGCCAGCAGTGCCGGGAGGGACTACGAGCAGTACTTC. The rearrangement links TRBV2 to TRBJ2-7; 8 positions match TRBD2. There are 13 residues in the CDR3. The J segment lost 3 bases and the V segment lost 4 bases, leaving 2 bases of the junction unmatched. Germline CDR1 is SNHLY and CDR2 is FYNNEI.

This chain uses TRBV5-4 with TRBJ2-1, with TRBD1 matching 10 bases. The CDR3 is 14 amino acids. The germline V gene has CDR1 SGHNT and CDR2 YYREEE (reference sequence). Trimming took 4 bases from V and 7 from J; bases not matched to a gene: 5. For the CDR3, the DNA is TGTGCCAGCAGCGATCGGACAGGGGGAAATGAGCAGTTCTTC. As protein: CASSDRTGGNEQFF. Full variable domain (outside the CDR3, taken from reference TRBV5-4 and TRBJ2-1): ETGVTQSPTHLIKTRGQQVTLRCSSQSGHNTVSWYQQALGQGPQFIFQYYREEENGRGNFPPRFSGLQFPNYSSELNVNALELDDSALYLCASSDRTGGNEQFFGPGTRLTVL.